This T cell receptor beta chain was obtained from a study of cytomegalovirus exposure and HLA in healthy donors. As regards this clone: Its antigen remains unidentified.

J was trimmed by 5 bases and V by 6 bases; bases with no gene match: 8. CDR1 is MDHEN, CDR2 SYDVKM, per germline. The CDR3 runs to 15 residues. Amplification used 60 Vbeta primers and 13 Jbeta primers. Assay: immunoSEQ multiplex PCR; the TCRdb copy retains only in-frame clones and omits some. The repertoire holds approximately 110,000 clones, around 80% seen once, with about 3% in the top ten. Points from the study as a whole: The study put 160 or so TCR beta chains on its list as cytomegalovirus-associated. TCR beta V- and J-gene trimming was later associated with a missense DCLRE1C variant.

This sequence originates from a middle-aged woman in good health and CMV-seronegative. The chain joins TRBV28 to TRBJ2-7; TRBD1 matches at 12 bases. Material: PBMCs. The CDR3 spells CASRFTGTGGNEQYF. The CDR3 nucleotides are TGTGCCAGCAGATTTACCGGGACAGGGGGCAACGAGCAGTACTTC.